The rows below give T cell receptor beta chains drawn from one sample of a study of long-term antiretroviral therapy in people with HIV. Data came from immunoSEQ multiplex PCR; TCRdb stores just in-frame clones and leaves some out. The sample has approximately 35,000 clones, just under 80% seen once. Sequencing was performed on unsorted PBMCs, taken 3.1 years after starting antiretroviral therapy. These receptors were collected from a woman in her forties or fifties with HIV. CDR3s leave out the opening cysteine and the closing phenylalanine or tryptophan. The order of the fields is J gene, V gene, D gene, CDR3 protein. A D gene is named only where the DNA matches it firmly.

j_call: TRBJ2-2
v_call: TRBV19
d_call: .
cdr3_aa: ASSQGFGELF

j_call: TRBJ2-5
v_call: TRBV4-2
d_call: .
cdr3_aa: ASSQEGGGARETQY

j_call: TRBJ1-3
v_call: TRBV2
d_call: TRBD1
cdr3_aa: ASWTGGGNTIY

j_call: TRBJ1-4
v_call: TRBV19
d_call: .
cdr3_aa: ASRDPTATNEKLF

j_call: TRBJ1-6
v_call: TRBV25-1
d_call: .
cdr3_aa: ASSEWVRTDNSPLH

j_call: TRBJ1-1
v_call: TRBV5-6
d_call: .
cdr3_aa: ASSPRVVGTEAF

j_call: TRBJ1-6
v_call: TRBV4-2
d_call: .
cdr3_aa: ASSHAGNNSPLH

j_call: TRBJ2-5
v_call: TRBV7-9
d_call: TRBD2
cdr3_aa: ASRSSGGERETQY

j_call: TRBJ1-4
v_call: TRBV6-5
d_call: .
cdr3_aa: ASSDSGWDEKLF

j_call: TRBJ2-3
v_call: TRBV11-2
d_call: .
cdr3_aa: ASFERGTQY

j_call: TRBJ2-5
v_call: TRBV10-3
d_call: TRBD2
cdr3_aa: AISGAPGLADQETQY

j_call: TRBJ2-2
v_call: TRBV19
d_call: .
cdr3_aa: ASSIYADANTGELF

j_call: TRBJ2-7
v_call: TRBV5-1
d_call: TRBD2
cdr3_aa: ASSLTSGSYEQY

j_call: TRBJ1-3
v_call: TRBV14
d_call: TRBD1
cdr3_aa: ASSHDRAGNTIY

j_call: TRBJ2-5
v_call: TRBV7-7
d_call: .
cdr3_aa: ASSLAPGGGEGETQY

j_call: TRBJ2-1
v_call: TRBV25-1
d_call: .
cdr3_aa: ASSGGGYVNEQF

j_call: TRBJ1-2
v_call: TRBV29-1
d_call: TRBD1
cdr3_aa: SVARDSGGNYGYT

j_call: TRBJ2-5
v_call: TRBV5-5
d_call: .
cdr3_aa: ASSLVGTGGETQY

j_call: TRBJ1-4
v_call: TRBV2
d_call: TRBD1
cdr3_aa: ASTPGTGGLSEKLF

j_call: TRBJ2-2
v_call: TRBV27
d_call: .
cdr3_aa: ASTTGPNTGELF

j_call: TRBJ1-4
v_call: TRBV9
d_call: .
cdr3_aa: ASSPGGNEKLF

j_call: TRBJ2-2
v_call: TRBV7-3
d_call: .
cdr3_aa: ASSLRGGALNTGELF

j_call: TRBJ2-4
v_call: TRBV14
d_call: .
cdr3_aa: ASSQNSAAKNIQY

j_call: TRBJ1-1
v_call: TRBV5-6
d_call: TRBD1
cdr3_aa: ASTPSQGFGDTEAF

j_call: TRBJ2-7
v_call: TRBV10-1
d_call: TRBD1
cdr3_aa: ASSAGTGAYEQY

j_call: TRBJ2-7
v_call: TRBV7-8
d_call: TRBD1
cdr3_aa: ASGGQGTLSYEQY

j_call: TRBJ2-2
v_call: TRBV9
d_call: .
cdr3_aa: ASSVNTGELF

j_call: TRBJ2-5
v_call: TRBV4-1
d_call: .
cdr3_aa: ASSARGSEVQETQY

j_call: TRBJ1-3
v_call: TRBV6-1
d_call: .
cdr3_aa: ASSVNTGTGNTIY

j_call: TRBJ1-4
v_call: TRBV5-4
d_call: TRBD1
cdr3_aa: ASSSGGSANEKLF

j_call: TRBJ1-2
v_call: TRBV15
d_call: .
cdr3_aa: ATSEGTANYGYT

j_call: TRBJ1-5
v_call: TRBV7-9
d_call: .
cdr3_aa: ASSSGVDQPQH

j_call: TRBJ2-5
v_call: TRBV7-6
d_call: TRBD2
cdr3_aa: ASSISGGAETQY

j_call: TRBJ1-1
v_call: TRBV6-5
d_call: .
cdr3_aa: ASRIRDGNTEAF

j_call: TRBJ2-7
v_call: TRBV29-1
d_call: TRBD1
cdr3_aa: SVGDNRGNEQY

j_call: TRBJ2-5
v_call: TRBV2
d_call: .
cdr3_aa: ASHSSLGSQY

j_call: TRBJ1-6
v_call: TRBV6-5
d_call: .
cdr3_aa: ASSYGSPYNSPLH

j_call: TRBJ1-6
v_call: TRBV7-9
d_call: .
cdr3_aa: ASSLRGDNSPLH

j_call: TRBJ1-2
v_call: TRBV9
d_call: .
cdr3_aa: ASSGVGNGYGYT

j_call: TRBJ1-2
v_call: TRBV29-1
d_call: .
cdr3_aa: SVAMVAYGYT

j_call: TRBJ2-1
v_call: TRBV6-5
d_call: .
cdr3_aa: ASRPQPSPNNEQF

j_call: TRBJ2-3
v_call: TRBV9
d_call: .
cdr3_aa: ASSVDPGVSTDTQY

j_call: TRBJ1-6
v_call: TRBV9
d_call: .
cdr3_aa: ASSEYDPINSPLH

j_call: TRBJ1-3
v_call: TRBV7-9
d_call: .
cdr3_aa: ASSFPGRNTIY

j_call: TRBJ1-4
v_call: TRBV18
d_call: TRBD1
cdr3_aa: ASSPPQGAVAEKLF

j_call: TRBJ1-2
v_call: TRBV28
d_call: .
cdr3_aa: ASIDRSNYGYT

j_call: TRBJ2-5
v_call: TRBV7-9
d_call: TRBD2
cdr3_aa: ASRPSGGKETQY

j_call: TRBJ2-7
v_call: TRBV11-1
d_call: .
cdr3_aa: ASSSRNSYEQY

j_call: TRBJ2-3
v_call: TRBV20-1
d_call: .
cdr3_aa: SALSGDTQY

j_call: TRBJ1-4
v_call: TRBV7-6
d_call: .
cdr3_aa: ASSSKGGLSEKLF

j_call: TRBJ2-1
v_call: TRBV7-9
d_call: TRBD2
cdr3_aa: ASSLGGEAGGQGEQF

j_call: TRBJ2-1
v_call: TRBV2
d_call: .
cdr3_aa: ASSDWYDDNEQF

j_call: TRBJ1-3
v_call: TRBV11-2
d_call: TRBD1
cdr3_aa: ASSLGGRGRGNTIY